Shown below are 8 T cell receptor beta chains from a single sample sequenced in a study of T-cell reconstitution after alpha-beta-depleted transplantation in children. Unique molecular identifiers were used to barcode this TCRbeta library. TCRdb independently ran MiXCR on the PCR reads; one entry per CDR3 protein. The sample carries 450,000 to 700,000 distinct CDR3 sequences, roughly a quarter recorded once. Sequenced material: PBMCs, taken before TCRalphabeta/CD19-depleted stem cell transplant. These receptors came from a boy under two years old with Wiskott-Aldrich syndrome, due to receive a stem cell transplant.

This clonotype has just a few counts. The CDR3 region has the DNA TGTGCCAGCAGTTCAGTCATAACCTACGAGCAGTACTTC. This gives the protein CASSSVITYEQYF. The chain joins TRBV27 to TRBJ2-7, with D unresolved. The V end was cut by 4 bases, the J end by 2 bases, with 9 bases between. This CDR3 is built from 13 residues. Germline V gives CDR1 MNHEY, CDR2 SMNVEV (reference sequence).

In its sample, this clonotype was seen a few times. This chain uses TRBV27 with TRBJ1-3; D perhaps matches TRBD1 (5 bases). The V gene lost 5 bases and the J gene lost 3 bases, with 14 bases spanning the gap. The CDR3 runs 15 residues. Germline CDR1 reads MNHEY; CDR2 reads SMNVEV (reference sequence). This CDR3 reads CASSAAGRNGNTIYF. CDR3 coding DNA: TGTGCCAGCAGTGCCGCGGGACGGAATGGAAACACCATATATTTT.

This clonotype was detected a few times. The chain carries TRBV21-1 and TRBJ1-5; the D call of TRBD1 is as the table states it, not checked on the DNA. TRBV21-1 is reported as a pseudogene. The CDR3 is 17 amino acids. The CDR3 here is CASSKAGTGDVHQPQHF. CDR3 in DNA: TGTGCCAGCAGCAAAGCCGGGACAGGGGATGTACATCAGCCCCAGCATTTT.

DNA of the CDR3: TGTGCCAGCAGCTTAGTTTTTAGGGACAAGACCCAGTACTTC. Encoded protein: CASSLVFRDKTQYF. This chain links TRBV7-2 with TRBJ2-5; weak D call: TRBD1 (6 bases). Germline V gene lookup returns CDR1 SGHTA and CDR2 FQGNSA. There are 14 residues in the CDR3. Deletions cut 1 base from V and 6 bases from J, with 12 bases between.

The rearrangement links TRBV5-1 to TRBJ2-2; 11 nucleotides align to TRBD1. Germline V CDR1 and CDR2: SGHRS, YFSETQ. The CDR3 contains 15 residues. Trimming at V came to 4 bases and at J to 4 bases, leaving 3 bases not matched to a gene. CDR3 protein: CASSIGTGGTGELFF. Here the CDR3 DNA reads TGCGCCAGCAGCATAGGGACAGGGGGCACCGGGGAGCTGTTTTTT.

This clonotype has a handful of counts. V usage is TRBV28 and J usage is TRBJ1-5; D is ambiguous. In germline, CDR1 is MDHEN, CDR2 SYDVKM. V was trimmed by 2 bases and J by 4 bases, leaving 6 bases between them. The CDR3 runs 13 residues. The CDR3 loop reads CASSLPPNQPQHF. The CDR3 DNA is TGTGCCAGCAGTTTACCCCCGAATCAGCCCCAGCATTTT.

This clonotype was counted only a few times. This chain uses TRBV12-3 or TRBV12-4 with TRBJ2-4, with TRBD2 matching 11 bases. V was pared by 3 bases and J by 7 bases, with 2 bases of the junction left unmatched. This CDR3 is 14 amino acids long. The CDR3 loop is CASSFLAGGNIQYF. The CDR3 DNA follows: TGTGCCAGCAGTTTCCTAGCGGGAGGTAACATTCAGTACTTC.

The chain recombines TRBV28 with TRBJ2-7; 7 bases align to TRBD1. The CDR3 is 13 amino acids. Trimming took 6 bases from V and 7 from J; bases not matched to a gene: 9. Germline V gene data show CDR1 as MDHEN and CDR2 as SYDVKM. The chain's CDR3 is CASRETGLGEQYF. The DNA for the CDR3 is TGTGCCAGCAGGGAGACAGGGCTGGGGGAGCAGTACTTC.